The rows below give T cell receptor beta chains drawn from one sample of a study of patients and donors after allogeneic stem cell transplantation. In TCRdb, the RT-PCR reads were re-called with MiXCR into one record per CDR3 protein. The profile covers approximately 38,000 distinct CDR3 sequences, with more than 30% appearing a single time and approximately 75% taken by the ten largest. Material for sequencing was blood, either unsorted or a sorted T cell fraction (not recorded which). The receptors were gathered from a human donor who was either an allogeneic HSCT recipient or a stem cell or donor lymphocyte infusion donor (not recorded which). It is not recorded whose cells these are; they may come from a transplant donor. CDR3s include the opening cysteine and the closing phenylalanine or tryptophan. Each record gives: CDR3 length, J gene, V gene, clone size, D gene, CDR3 protein, CDR3 DNA. The D gene is left open where the match is weak. The size field is filled for only some rows; it gives once, few, many or a size class.

len: 10
j_gene: TRBJ2-2
v_gene: TRBV10-3
abundance: -
d_gene: -
CDR3aa: CAIGGVELFF
CDR3nt: TGTGCCATCGGCGGGGTGGAGCTGTTTTTT

len: 13
j_gene: TRBJ2-3
v_gene: TRBV20-1
abundance: few
d_gene: -
CDR3aa: CSAGVGVTDTQYF
CDR3nt: TGCAGTGCTGGAGTAGGGGTCACAGATACGCAGTATTTT

len: 17
j_gene: TRBJ2-3
v_gene: TRBV4-3
abundance: -
d_gene: -
CDR3aa: CASSQDREGRAADTQYF
CDR3nt: TGCGCCAGCAGCCAAGACCGAGAGGGAAGAGCCGCAGATACGCAGTATTTT

len: 14
j_gene: TRBJ2-1
v_gene: TRBV10-1
abundance: -
d_gene: -
CDR3aa: CASRPGSRSREQFF
CDR3nt: TGCGCCAGCCGTCCGGGATCAAGATCTCGTGAGCAGTTCTTC

len: 13
j_gene: TRBJ2-5
v_gene: TRBV7-9
abundance: -
d_gene: -
CDR3aa: CASSLTPQETQYF
CDR3nt: TGTGCCAGCAGCTTGACCCCGCAAGAGACCCAGTACTTC

len: 15
j_gene: TRBJ1-2
v_gene: TRBV10-3
abundance: -
d_gene: TRBD1
CDR3aa: CAISQGGTDFYGYTF
CDR3nt: TGTGCCATCAGTCAGGGGGGGACAGACTTCTATGGCTACACCTTC

len: 15
j_gene: TRBJ1-4
v_gene: TRBV7-2
abundance: many
d_gene: -
CDR3aa: CASSPTATTNEKLFF
CDR3nt: TGTGCCAGCAGCCCTACAGCAACAACTAATGAAAAACTGTTTTTT

len: 14
j_gene: TRBJ2-7
v_gene: TRBV5-5
abundance: -
d_gene: -
CDR3aa: CASSLVRGNYEQYF
CDR3nt: TGTGCCAGCAGCTTGGTTCGGGGCAACTACGAGCAGTACTTC

len: 15
j_gene: TRBJ1-5
v_gene: TRBV20-1
abundance: many
d_gene: -
CDR3aa: CSAPRTTYSNQPQHF
CDR3nt: TGCAGTGCTCCTCGGACAACTTATAGCAATCAGCCCCAGCATTTT

len: 15
j_gene: TRBJ2-3
v_gene: TRBV3-1
abundance: -
d_gene: -
CDR3aa: CASSQDPVLTDTRYF
CDR3nt: TGTGCCAGCAGCCAAGACCCGGTGCTAACAGATACGCGGTATTTT

len: 19
j_gene: TRBJ2-2
v_gene: TRBV28
abundance: few
d_gene: TRBD2
CDR3aa: CASNDFNPSGRGSTGELFF
CDR3nt: TGTGCCAGCAACGATTTTAATCCTAGCGGGAGGGGGAGCACCGGGGAGCTGTTTTTT

len: 15
j_gene: TRBJ1-5
v_gene: TRBV10-3
abundance: few
d_gene: -
CDR3aa: CAISESQGKGSPQHF
CDR3nt: TGTGCCATCAGTGAGTCTCAGGGGAAGGGATCACCCCAGCATTTT